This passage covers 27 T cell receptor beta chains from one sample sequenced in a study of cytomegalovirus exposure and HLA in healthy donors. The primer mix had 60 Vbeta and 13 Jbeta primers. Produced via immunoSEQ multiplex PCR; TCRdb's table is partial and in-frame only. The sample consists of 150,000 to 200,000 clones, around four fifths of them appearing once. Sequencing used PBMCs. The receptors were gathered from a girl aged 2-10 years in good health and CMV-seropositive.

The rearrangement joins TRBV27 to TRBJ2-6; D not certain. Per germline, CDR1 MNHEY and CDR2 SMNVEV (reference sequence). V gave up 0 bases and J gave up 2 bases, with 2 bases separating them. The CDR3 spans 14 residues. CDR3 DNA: TGTGCCAGCAGTTTATCTACTGGGGCCAACGTCCTGACTTTC. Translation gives CASSLSTGANVLTF. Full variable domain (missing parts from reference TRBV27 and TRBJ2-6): EAQVTQNPRYLITVTGKKLTVTCSQNMNHEYMSWYRQDPGLGLRQIYYSMNVEVTDKGDVPEGYKVSRKEKRNFPLILESPSPNQTSLYFCASSLSTGANVLTFGAGSRLTVL.

The CDR3 loop is CASSWAGTRDYEQYF. The CDR3 DNA is TGTGCCAGCTCGTGGGCCGGGACTAGGGACTACGAGCAGTACTTC. The gene calls are TRBV7-8 and TRBJ2-7; 8 bases are a match to TRBD2. The CDR3 runs to 15 residues. V trimming: 8 bases; J trimming: 3 bases; junction bases outside the gene matches: 12. The germline V gene encodes CDR1 SGHVS and CDR2 FQNEAQ.

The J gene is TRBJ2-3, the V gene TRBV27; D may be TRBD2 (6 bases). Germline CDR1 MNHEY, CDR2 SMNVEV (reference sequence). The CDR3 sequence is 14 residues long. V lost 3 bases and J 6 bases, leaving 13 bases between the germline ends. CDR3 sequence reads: CASSLRDPLDTQYF. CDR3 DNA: TGTGCCAGCAGTTTGCGGGACCCCTTGGATACGCAGTATTTT.

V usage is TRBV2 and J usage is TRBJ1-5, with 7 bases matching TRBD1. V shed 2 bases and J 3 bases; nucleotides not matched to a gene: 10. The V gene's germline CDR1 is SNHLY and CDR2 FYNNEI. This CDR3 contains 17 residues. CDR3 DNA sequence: TGTGCCAGCAGTGAATTCTGGGGGACAGAAGACAATCAGCCCCAGCATTTT. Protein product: CASSEFWGTEDNQPQHF.

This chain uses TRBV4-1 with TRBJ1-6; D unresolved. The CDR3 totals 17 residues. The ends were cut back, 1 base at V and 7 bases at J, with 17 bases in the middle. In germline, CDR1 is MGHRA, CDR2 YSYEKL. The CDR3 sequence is CASSQGKRRPGNSPLHF. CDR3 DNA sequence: TGCGCCAGCAGCCAAGGAAAGCGGAGGCCCGGGAATTCACCCCTCCACTTT.

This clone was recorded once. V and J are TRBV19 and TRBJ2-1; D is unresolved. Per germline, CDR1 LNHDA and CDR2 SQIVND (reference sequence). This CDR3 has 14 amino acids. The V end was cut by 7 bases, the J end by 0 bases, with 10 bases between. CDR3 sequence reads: CASKKISSYNEQFF. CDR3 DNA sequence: TGTGCCAGTAAGAAGATTAGCTCCTACAATGAGCAGTTCTTC.

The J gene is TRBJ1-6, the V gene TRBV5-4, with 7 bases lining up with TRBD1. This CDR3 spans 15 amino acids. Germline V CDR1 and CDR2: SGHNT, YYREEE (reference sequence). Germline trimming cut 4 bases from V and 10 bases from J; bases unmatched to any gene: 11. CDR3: CASSRRQGEGSPLHF. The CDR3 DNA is TGTGCCAGCAGCCGCAGACAGGGAGAAGGATCACCCCTCCACTTT.

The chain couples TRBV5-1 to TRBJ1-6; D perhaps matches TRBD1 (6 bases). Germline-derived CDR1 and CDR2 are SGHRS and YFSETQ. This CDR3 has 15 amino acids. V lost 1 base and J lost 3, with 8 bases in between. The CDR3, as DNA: TGCGCCAGCAGCTTGTACAGGGACTATAATTCACCCCTCCACTTT. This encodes CASSLYRDYNSPLHF.

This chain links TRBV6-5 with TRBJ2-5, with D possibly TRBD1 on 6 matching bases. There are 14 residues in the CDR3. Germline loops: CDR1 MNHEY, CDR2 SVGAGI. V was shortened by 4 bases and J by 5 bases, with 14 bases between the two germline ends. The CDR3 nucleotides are TGTGCCAGCAGTTTCGACAGGTCGGGGGAGACCCAGTACTTC. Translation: CASSFDRSGETQYF.

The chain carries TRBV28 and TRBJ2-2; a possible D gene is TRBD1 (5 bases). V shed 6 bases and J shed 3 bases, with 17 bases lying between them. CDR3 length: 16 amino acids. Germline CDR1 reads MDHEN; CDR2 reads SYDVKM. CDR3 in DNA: TGTGCCAGCAGACCCAGGGTTTTAGGTCACACCGGGGAGCTGTTTTTT. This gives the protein CASRPRVLGHTGELFF.

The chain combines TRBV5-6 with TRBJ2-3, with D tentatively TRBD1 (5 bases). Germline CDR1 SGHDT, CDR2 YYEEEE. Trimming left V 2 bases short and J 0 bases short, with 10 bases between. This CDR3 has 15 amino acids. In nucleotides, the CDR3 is TGTGCCAGCAGCTTCGCGGACACTAGCACAGATACGCAGTATTTT. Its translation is CASSFADTSTDTQYF. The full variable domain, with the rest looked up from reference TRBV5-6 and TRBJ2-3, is DAGVTQSPTHLIKTRGQQVTLRCSPKSGHDTVSWYQQALGQGPQFIFQYYEEEERQRGNFPDRFSGHQFPNYSSELNVNALLLGDSALYLCASSFADTSTDTQYFGPGTRLTVL.

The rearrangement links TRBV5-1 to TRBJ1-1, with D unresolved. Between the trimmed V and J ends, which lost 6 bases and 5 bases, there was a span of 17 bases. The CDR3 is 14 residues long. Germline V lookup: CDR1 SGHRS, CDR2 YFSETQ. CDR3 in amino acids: CASTLTFGETEAFF. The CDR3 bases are TGCGCCAGCACCTTAACCTTTGGGGAGACTGAAGCTTTCTTT. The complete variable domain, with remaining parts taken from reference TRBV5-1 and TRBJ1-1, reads KAGVTQTPRYLIKTRGQQVTLSCSPISGHRSVSWYQQTPGQGLQFLFEYFSETQRNKGNFPGRFSGRQFSNSRSEMNVSTLELGDSALYLCASTLTFGETEAFFGQGTRLTVV.

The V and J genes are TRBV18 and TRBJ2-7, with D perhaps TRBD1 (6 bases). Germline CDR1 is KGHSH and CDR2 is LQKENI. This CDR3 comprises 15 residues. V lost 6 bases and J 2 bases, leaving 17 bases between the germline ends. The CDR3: CASSLRDTGPYEQYF. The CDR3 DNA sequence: TGTGCCAGCTCGCTTCGGGACACTGGCCCCTACGAGCAGTACTTC.

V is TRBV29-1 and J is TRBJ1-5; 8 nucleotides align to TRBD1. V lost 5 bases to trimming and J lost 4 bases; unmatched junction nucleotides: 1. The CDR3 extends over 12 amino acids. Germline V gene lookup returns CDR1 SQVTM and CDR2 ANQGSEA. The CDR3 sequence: CSVTGGNQPQHF. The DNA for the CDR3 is TGCAGCGTTACAGGGGGAAATCAGCCCCAGCATTTT.

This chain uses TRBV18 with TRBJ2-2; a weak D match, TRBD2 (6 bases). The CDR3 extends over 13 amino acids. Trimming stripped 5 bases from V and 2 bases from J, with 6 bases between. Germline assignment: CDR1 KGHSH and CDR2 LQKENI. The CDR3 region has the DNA TGTGCCAGCTCAGGGACTAACACCGGGGAGCTGTTTTTT. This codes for CASSGTNTGELFF.

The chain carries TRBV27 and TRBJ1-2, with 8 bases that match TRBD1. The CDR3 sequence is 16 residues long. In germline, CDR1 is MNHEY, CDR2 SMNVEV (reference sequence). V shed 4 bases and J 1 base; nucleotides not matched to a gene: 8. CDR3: CASSSPGQGGNYGYTF. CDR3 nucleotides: TGTGCCAGCAGTTCACCCGGACAGGGCGGTAACTATGGCTACACCTTC.

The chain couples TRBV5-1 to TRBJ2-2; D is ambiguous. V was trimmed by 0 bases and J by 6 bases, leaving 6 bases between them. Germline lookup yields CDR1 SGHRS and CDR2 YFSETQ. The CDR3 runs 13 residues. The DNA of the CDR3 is TGCGCCAGCAGCTTGGCTCGTTCCGGGGAGCTGTTTTTT. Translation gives CASSLARSGELFF.

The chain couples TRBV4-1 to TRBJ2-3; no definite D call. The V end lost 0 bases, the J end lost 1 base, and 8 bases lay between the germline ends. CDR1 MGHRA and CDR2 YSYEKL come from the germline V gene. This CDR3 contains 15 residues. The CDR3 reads CASSQDPLGTDTQYF. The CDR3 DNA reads TGCGCCAGCAGCCAAGATCCCCTAGGCACAGATACGCAGTATTTT.

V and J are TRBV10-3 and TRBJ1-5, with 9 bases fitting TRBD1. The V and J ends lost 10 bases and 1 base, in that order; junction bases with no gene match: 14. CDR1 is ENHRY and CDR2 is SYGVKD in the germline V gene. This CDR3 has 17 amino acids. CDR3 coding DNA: TGTGCCACACTTCCCCACAGTACAGGGGGCAGCAATCAGCCCCAGCATTTT. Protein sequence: CATLPHSTGGSNQPQHF.

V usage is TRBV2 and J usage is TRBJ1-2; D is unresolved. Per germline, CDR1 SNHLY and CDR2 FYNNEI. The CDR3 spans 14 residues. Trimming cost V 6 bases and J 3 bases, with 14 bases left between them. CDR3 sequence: CASRRNSLDYGYTF. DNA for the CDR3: TGTGCCAGCAGAAGGAACAGCTTAGACTATGGCTACACCTTC.

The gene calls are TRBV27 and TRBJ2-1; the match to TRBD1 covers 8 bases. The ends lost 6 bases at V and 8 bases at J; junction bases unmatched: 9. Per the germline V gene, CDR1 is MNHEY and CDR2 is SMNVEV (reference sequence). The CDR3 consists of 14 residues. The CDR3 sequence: CASRPAGGLYEQFF. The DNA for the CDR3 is TGTGCCAGCAGGCCGGCAGGGGGCCTGTATGAGCAGTTCTTC.

CDR3 DNA: TGCGCCAGCAGCTTAGGACTAGCCTTAAACCAAGAGACCCAGTACTTC. Its protein product is CASSLGLALNQETQYF. This chain uses TRBV5-1 with TRBJ2-5, with TRBD2 matching over 8 bases. In germline, CDR1 is SGHRS, CDR2 YFSETQ. This CDR3 is 16 amino acids long. J was trimmed by 0 bases and V by 2 bases; bases with no gene match: 6.

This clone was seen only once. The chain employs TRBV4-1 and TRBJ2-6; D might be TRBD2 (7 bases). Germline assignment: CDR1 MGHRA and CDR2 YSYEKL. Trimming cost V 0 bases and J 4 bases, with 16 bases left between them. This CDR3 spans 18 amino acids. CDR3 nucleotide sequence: TGCGCCAGCAGCCAAGAGGGTGCGGGGGCGGAAGGGGCCAACGTCCTGACTTTC. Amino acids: CASSQEGAGAEGANVLTF.

The CDR3 spells CASSQGLAGTDTQYF. CDR3 coding DNA: TGTGCCAGCAGCCAAGGACTAGCGGGCACAGATACGCAGTATTTT. This chain joins TRBV7-9 and TRBJ2-3; 10 nucleotides match TRBD2. The CDR3 runs 15 residues. J was trimmed by 1 base and V by 5 bases; bases with no gene match: 3. Germline-derived CDR1 and CDR2 are SEHNR and FQNEAQ (reference sequence).

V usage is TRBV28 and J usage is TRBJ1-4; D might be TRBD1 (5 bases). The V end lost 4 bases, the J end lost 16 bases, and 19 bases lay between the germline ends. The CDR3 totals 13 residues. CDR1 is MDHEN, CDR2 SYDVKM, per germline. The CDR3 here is CASSSETGVRWFF. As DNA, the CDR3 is TGTGCCAGCAGTTCAGAAACGGGGGTGCGGTGGTTTTTT.

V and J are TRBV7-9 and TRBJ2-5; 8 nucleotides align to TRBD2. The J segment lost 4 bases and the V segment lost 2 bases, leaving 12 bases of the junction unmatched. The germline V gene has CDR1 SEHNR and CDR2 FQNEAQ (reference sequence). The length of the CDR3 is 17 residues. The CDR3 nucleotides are TGTGCCAGCAGCTTAACGGGAGGGTACCTAATATCAGAGACCCAGTACTTC. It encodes CASSLTGGYLISETQYF.

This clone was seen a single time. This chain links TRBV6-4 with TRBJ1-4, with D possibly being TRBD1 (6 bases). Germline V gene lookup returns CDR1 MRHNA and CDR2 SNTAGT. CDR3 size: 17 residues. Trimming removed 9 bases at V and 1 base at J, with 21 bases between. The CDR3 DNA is TGTGCCAGTGCTTACCCGTATTCAGGGGAAACTAATGAAAAACTGTTTTTT. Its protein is CASAYPYSGETNEKLFF.